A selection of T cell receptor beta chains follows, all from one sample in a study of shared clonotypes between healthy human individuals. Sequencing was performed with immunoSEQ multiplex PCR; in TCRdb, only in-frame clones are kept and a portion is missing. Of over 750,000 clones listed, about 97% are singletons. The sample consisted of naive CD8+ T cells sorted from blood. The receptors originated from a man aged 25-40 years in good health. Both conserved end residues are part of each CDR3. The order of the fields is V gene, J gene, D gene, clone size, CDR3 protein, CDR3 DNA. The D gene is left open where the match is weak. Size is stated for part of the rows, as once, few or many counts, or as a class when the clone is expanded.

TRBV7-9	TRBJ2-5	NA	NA	CASSLELETQYF	TGTGCCAGCAGCTTAGAGCTGGAGACCCAGTACTTC
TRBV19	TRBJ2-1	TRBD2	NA	CASSQTSGSSYNEQFF	TGTGCCAGTAGCCAGACTAGCGGGAGCTCCTACAATGAGCAGTTCTTC
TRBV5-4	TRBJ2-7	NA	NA	CASSPASYGGEQYF	TGTGCCAGCAGCCCTGCCAGTTATGGGGGCGAGCAGTACTTC
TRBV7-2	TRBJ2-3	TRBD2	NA	CASSLALVGEGDTQYF	TGTGCCAGCAGCTTGGCCCTAGTTGGGGAGGGAGATACGCAGTATTTT
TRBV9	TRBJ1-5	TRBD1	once	CASNPPDRGRSNQPQHF	TGTGCCAGCAACCCTCCGGACAGGGGAAGGAGCAATCAGCCCCAGCATTTT
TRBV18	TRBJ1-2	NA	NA	CASSPPDKGFYGYTF	TGTGCCAGCTCACCACCGGATAAGGGTTTCTATGGCTACACCTTC
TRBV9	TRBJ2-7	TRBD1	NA	CASSVTGRTYEQYF	TGTGCCAGCAGCGTGACAGGGCGAACCTACGAGCAGTACTTC
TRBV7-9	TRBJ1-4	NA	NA	CASSFRSDEKLFF	TGTGCCAGCAGCTTTCGTTCTGACGAAAAACTGTTTTTT
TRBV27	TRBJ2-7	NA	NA	CASSPAVGGYEQYF	TGTGCCAGCAGTCCCGCAGTAGGGGGCTACGAGCAGTACTTC
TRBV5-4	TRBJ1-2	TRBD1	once	CASSLDRDRPPAYGYTF	TGTGCCAGCAGCTTGGACCGGGACAGACCCCCGGCCTATGGCTACACCTTC
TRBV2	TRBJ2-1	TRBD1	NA	CASNPDRASYNEQFF	TGTGCCAGCAATCCTGACAGGGCCTCCTACAATGAGCAGTTCTTC
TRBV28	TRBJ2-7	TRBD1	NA	CASSRQGAYEQYF	TGTGCCAGCAGCCGACAGGGGGCCTACGAGCAGTACTTC
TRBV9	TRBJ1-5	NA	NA	CASSAGSSNQPQHF	TGTGCCAGCAGCGCGGGCAGTAGCAATCAGCCCCAGCATTTT
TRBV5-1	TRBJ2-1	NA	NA	CASSLAKGFNEQFF	TGCGCCAGCAGCTTGGCCAAAGGGTTCAATGAGCAGTTCTTC
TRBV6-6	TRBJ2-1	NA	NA	CASSASSYNEQFF	TGTGCCAGCAGTGCGAGCTCCTACAATGAGCAGTTCTTC
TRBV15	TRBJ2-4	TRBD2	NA	CATSTFRTSGSYLAKNIQYF	TGTGCCACCTCGACATTCAGGACTAGCGGCTCTTATTTAGCCAAAAACATTCAGTACTTC
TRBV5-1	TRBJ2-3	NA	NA	CASYRGQGPPDTQYF	TGCGCCAGCTATCGTGGGCAGGGTCCCCCAGATACGCAGTATTTT
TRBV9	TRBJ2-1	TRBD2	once	CASSVVYSGTSGLINNEQFF	TGTGCCAGCAGCGTAGTATATTCCGGGACTAGCGGACTCATTAACAATGAGCAGTTCTTC
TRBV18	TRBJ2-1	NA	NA	CASSPPAGTYNEQFF	TGTGCCAGCTCACCACCGGCCGGAACCTACAATGAGCAGTTCTTC
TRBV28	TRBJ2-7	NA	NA	CASSSGGGPSYEQYF	TGTGCCAGCAGTTCGGGTGGAGGGCCCTCCTACGAGCAGTACTTC
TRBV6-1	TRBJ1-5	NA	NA	CASSGPGGNQPQHF	TGTGCCAGCAGTGGCCCAGGGGGCAATCAGCCCCAGCATTTT
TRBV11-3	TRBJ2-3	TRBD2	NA	CASSLVGWGGRSTDTQYF	TGTGCCAGCAGCTTAGTTGGCTGGGGGGGACGTAGCACAGATACGCAGTATTTT
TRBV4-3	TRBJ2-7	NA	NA	CASSQDLGRAIYEQYF	TGCGCCAGCAGCCAAGATCTGGGCAGGGCGATCTACGAGCAGTACTTC
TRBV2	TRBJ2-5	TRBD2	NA	CASSVREGETQYF	TGTGCCAGCAGTGTCAGGGAGGGGGAGACCCAGTACTTC
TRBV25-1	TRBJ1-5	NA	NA	CARVKDSRQQPQHF	TGTGCCAGGGTTAAGGACAGCCGTCAACAGCCCCAGCATTTT
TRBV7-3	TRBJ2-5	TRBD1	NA	CASSSSGTDQETQYF	TGTGCCAGCAGCTCGTCCGGGACAGACCAAGAGACCCAGTACTTC
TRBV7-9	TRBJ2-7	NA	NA	CASSIPGHSPYEQYF	TGTGCCAGCAGCATTCCAGGACACTCCCCCTACGAGCAGTACTTC
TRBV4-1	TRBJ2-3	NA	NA	CASSRLGDTQYF	TGCGCCAGCAGCCGACTGGGCGATACGCAGTATTTT
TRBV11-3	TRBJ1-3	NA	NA	CASSSRQGNTIYF	TGTGCCAGCAGCTCCCGGCAGGGGAACACCATATATTTT
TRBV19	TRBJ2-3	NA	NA	CASSILAAGTDTQYF	TGTGCCAGTAGTATTTTAGCGGCGGGCACAGATACGCAGTATTTT
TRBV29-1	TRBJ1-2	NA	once	CSVESRFGGYTF	TGCAGCGTTGAATCGCGCTTTGGTGGCTACACCTTC
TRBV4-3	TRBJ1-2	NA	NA	CASSQEVGGYGYTF	TGCGCCAGCAGCCAAGAAGTAGGGGGCTATGGCTACACCTTC
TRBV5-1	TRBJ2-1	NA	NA	CASSFSWDEQFF	TGCGCCAGCAGCTTCAGCTGGGATGAGCAGTTCTTC
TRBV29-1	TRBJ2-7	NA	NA	CSVDLTGTEQYF	TGCAGCGTTGACCTTACAGGGACCGAGCAGTACTTC
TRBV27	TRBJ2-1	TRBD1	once	CASSLPGTGGAWVNEQFF	TGTGCCAGCAGTTTACCGGGGACAGGGGGCGCCTGGGTCAATGAGCAGTTCTTC
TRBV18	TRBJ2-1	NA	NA	CASSRTSIQSNEQFF	TGTGCCAGCTCACGAACTTCGATACAGTCGAATGAGCAGTTCTTC
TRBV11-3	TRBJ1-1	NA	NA	CASSLEREGGLMNTEAFF	TGTGCCAGCAGCTTAGAAAGAGAGGGGGGCCTAATGAACACTGAAGCTTTCTTT
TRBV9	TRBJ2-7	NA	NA	CASSVGGSNEQYF	TGTGCCAGCAGCGTAGGGGGCAGTAACGAGCAGTACTTC
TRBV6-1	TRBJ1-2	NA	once	CASSEEAGTSYGYTF	TGTGCCAGCAGTGAAGAGGCCGGGACCTCCTATGGCTACACCTTC
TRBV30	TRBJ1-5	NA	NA	CAWSESGRTRINQPQHF	TGTGCCTGGAGTGAGTCGGGGCGGACGAGGATTAATCAGCCCCAGCATTTT
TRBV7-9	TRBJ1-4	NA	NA	CASSHQGQSEKLFF	TGTGCCAGCAGCCACCAAGGACAGTCTGAAAAACTGTTTTTT
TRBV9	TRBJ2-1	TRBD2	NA	CASSAAPGLAVQEQFF	TGTGCCAGCAGCGCCGCCCCGGGACTAGCGGTCCAGGAGCAGTTCTTC
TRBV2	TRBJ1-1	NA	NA	CASPDRRNTEAFF	TGTGCCAGTCCAGACAGGAGGAACACTGAAGCTTTCTTT
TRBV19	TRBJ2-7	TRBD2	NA	CASAGTSVSYEQYF	TGTGCCAGCGCCGGGACTAGCGTTTCCTACGAGCAGTACTTC
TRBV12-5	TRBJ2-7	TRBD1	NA	CASGLACTGKETGNLYYEQYF	TGTGCTAGTGGTTTGGCTTGTACGGGAAAGGAGACAGGGAACCTATACTACGAGCAGTACTTC
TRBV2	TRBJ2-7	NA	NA	CARSLEGSYEQYF	TGTGCCAGATCCCTTGAGGGCTCCTACGAGCAGTACTTC
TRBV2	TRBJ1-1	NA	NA	CATSTPPGGTEAFF	TGTGCCACCTCAACCCCCCCGGGGGGCACTGAAGCTTTCTTT
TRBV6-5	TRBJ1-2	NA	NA	CASSSNPGHYGYTF	TGTGCCAGCAGCTCGAACCCGGGACACTATGGCTACACCTTC
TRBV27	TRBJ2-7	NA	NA	CASSLSADSYEQYF	TGTGCCAGCAGTTTATCGGCGGACTCCTACGAGCAGTACTTC
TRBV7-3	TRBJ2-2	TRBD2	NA	CASSRTGTSGSRDTGELFF	TGTGCCAGCAGCCGTACCGGGACTAGCGGGAGTAGGGACACCGGGGAGCTGTTTTTT
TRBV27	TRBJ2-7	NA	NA	CASRIGPWYEQYF	TGTGCCAGCAGAATCGGGCCTTGGTACGAGCAGTACTTC